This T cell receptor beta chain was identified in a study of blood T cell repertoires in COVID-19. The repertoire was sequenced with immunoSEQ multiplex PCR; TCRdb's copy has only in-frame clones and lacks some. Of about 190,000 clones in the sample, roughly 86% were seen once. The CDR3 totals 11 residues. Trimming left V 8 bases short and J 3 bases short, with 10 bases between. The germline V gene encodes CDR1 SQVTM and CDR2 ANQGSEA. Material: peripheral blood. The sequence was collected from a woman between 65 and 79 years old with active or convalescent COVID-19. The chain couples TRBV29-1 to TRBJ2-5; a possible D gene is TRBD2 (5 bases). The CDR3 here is CSLKREETQYF. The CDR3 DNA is TGCAGCCTGAAGAGGGAAGAGACCCAGTACTTC.